Sequencing of this TCR beta chain was carried out in a study of cytomegalovirus exposure and HLA in healthy donors. Study-wide points: Within a later analysis, the majority of CMV-associated TCR beta chains appeared HLA-restricted. An analysis done earlier found most TCR beta V segments productive about 87% or about 30% of the time.

As to this clone: Its antigen is as yet unknown.

CDR1 and CDR2 from the germline V gene are LGHNA and YSLEER. Trimming took 0 bases from V and 6 from J; bases not matched to a gene: 5. The CDR3 has 15 amino acids. Primers: 60 Vbeta forward and 13 Jbeta reverse. The method was immunoSEQ multiplex PCR; TCRdb's version includes in-frame clones alone and lacks a portion of them. The data hold 190,000 or so clones, with around 83% observed a single time. The TCR originated in a man in his fifties in good health and CMV-seronegative. Sequencing was performed on PBMCs. The genes are TRBV4-3 and TRBJ2-1, with 7 positions matching TRBD2. The CDR3 DNA reads TGCGCCAGCAGCCAAGATGGGCGGGGGTTCAATGAGCAGTTCTTC. Translating it yields CASSQDGRGFNEQFF.